These 5 T cell receptor beta chains originate from one sample sequenced in a study of cytomegalovirus exposure and HLA in healthy donors. Both 60 Vbeta primers and 13 Jbeta primers went into the PCR. Sequencing was performed with immunoSEQ multiplex PCR; in TCRdb, only in-frame clones are kept and a portion is missing. Here the sample spans around 130,000 clones, roughly four fifths being singletons. The sequencing sample was made of PBMCs. These receptors all stem from a girl aged 2 to 9 in good health and CMV-seronegative.

The chain couples TRBV2 to TRBJ2-7, with 7 bases lining up with TRBD1. In germline, CDR1 is SNHLY, CDR2 FYNNEI. V shed 8 bases and J 0 bases; nucleotides not matched to a gene: 7. This CDR3 is built from 14 residues. CDR3 amino acids: CASRGQVSSYEQYF. The DNA for the CDR3 is TGTGCCAGCCGCGGACAGGTCAGCTCCTACGAGCAGTACTTC.

The table lists this clone with a count of one. This chain joins TRBV27 and TRBJ2-2; D possibly corresponds to TRBD1 (5 bases). CDR3 length: 16 amino acids. The V and J ends lost 3 bases and 6 bases respectively, with 17 bases between them. Germline CDR1 reads MNHEY; CDR2 reads SMNVEV (reference sequence). CDR3 region: CASSFRFKGPAGELFF. As DNA, the CDR3 is TGTGCCAGCAGTTTTCGATTTAAGGGGCCTGCCGGGGAGCTGTTTTTT.

The chain links TRBV7-2 to TRBJ2-5; tentatively, D is TRBD1 (6 bases). In germline, CDR1 is SGHTA, CDR2 FQGNSA. CDR3 length: 13 residues. Trimming shortened V by 6 bases and J by 3 bases, and 11 bases separated the two germline ends. CDR3: CASRNRQEETQYF. The DNA of the CDR3 is TGTGCCAGCAGGAACCGACAGGAAGAGACCCAGTACTTC. The full variable domain, in which reference TRBV7-2 and TRBJ2-5 provide the parts outside the CDR3, is GAGVSQSPSNKVTEKGKDVELRCDPISGHTALYWYRQSLGQGLEFLIYFQGNSAPDKSGLPSDRFSAERTGGSVSTLTIQRTQQEDSAVYLCASRNRQEETQYFGPGTRLLVL.

The chain links TRBV25-1 to TRBJ2-5; 9 positions agree with TRBD2. Trimming cost V 4 bases and J 0 bases; bases outside gene matches: 3. The germline V gene encodes CDR1 MGHDK and CDR2 SYGVNS. The CDR3 covers 15 residues. The chain's CDR3 is CASSAGLANQETQYF. CDR3 nucleotide sequence: TGTGCCAGCAGTGCCGGACTAGCGAACCAAGAGACCCAGTACTTC.

The J gene is TRBJ1-2, the V gene TRBV6-5; the D is unclear. V lost 6 bases to trimming and J lost 8 bases, with 16 bases between them. The CDR3 covers 13 residues. Germline CDR1 and CDR2: MNHEY and SVGAGI. CDR3 amino acids: CASRFPGSYGYTF. As DNA, the CDR3 is TGTGCCAGCAGATTTCCGGGTAGTTACGGCTACACCTTC.